Presented here are 8 T cell receptor beta chains from one specimen sequenced in a study of T cells after yellow fever vaccination. TCRdb analysed the 5' RACE reads with MiXCR anew, one entry per CDR3 protein. The sample carries about 330,000 distinct CDR3 sequences, 4.1% recorded once. This sample comprised PBMCs, obtained 5 days after the yellow fever booster vaccination. These receptor sequences come from a young man who received the YFV17D yellow fever vaccine.

This clonotype was detected only a few times. This chain connects TRBV13 to TRBJ1-1, with D tentatively TRBD1 (5 bases). The CDR3 is 16 amino acids. Germline V lookup: CDR1 PRHDT, CDR2 FYEKMQ (reference sequence). V gave up 0 bases and J gave up 5 bases, with 16 bases separating them. CDR3 region: CASSLGFGALETEAFF. The DNA for the CDR3 is TGTGCCAGCAGCTTAGGGTTTGGGGCCCTGGAGACTGAAGCTTTCTTT.

This clonotype was seen only a few times. V gene TRBV5-6 combines with J gene TRBJ1-2; the D is unclear. V lost 0 bases to trimming and J lost 4 bases, with 13 bases between them. In germline, CDR1 is SGHDT, CDR2 YYEEEE. CDR3 length equals 15 residues. The CDR3 region has the DNA TGTGCCAGCAGCTTGGACACCGGCTGGGGCTATGGCTACACCTTC. It encodes CASSLDTGWGYGYTF. Variable domain in full (rest from reference TRBV5-6 and TRBJ1-2): DAGVTQSPTHLIKTRGQQVTLRCSPKSGHDTVSWYQQALGQGPQFIFQYYEEEERQRGNFPDRFSGHQFPNYSSELNVNALLLGDSALYLCASSLDTGWGYGYTFGSGTRLTVV.

The V gene is TRBV6-6, the J gene TRBJ2-3; TRBD1 is a possible D gene (6 bases). The CDR3 spans 13 residues. Trimming took off 8 bases at V and 6 bases at J, with 15 bases between the two ends. CDR1 and CDR2 (germline): MNHNY, SVGAGI (reference sequence). The CDR3 DNA is TGTGCCAGCGCAGACAGGCCCCGGGATACGCAGTATTTT. Translated: CASADRPRDTQYF.

J is TRBJ2-6 and V is TRBV5-1; D is uncertain. V was cut by 2 bases and J by 4 bases, with 10 bases left in between. The CDR3 consists of 15 residues. CDR1 and CDR2 (germline): SGHRS, YFSETQ. In nucleotides, the CDR3 is TGCGCCAGCAGCTTTCGCCCGGACGGGGCCAACGTCCTGACTTTC. It encodes CASSFRPDGANVLTF.

This clonotype was found many times. CDR3 sequence: CSVEADTGRPYEQYF. In nucleotides, the CDR3 is TGCAGCGTTGAAGCAGATACAGGTCGCCCCTACGAGCAGTACTTC. The rearrangement links TRBV29-1 to TRBJ2-7; possibly TRBD1 for D (5 bases). The V end was cut by 1 base, the J end by 2 bases, with 15 bases between. In germline, CDR1 is SQVTM, CDR2 ANQGSEA. This CDR3 has 15 amino acids.

J is TRBJ1-1 and V is TRBV10-3, with 7 positions matching TRBD1. CDR1 ENHRY and CDR2 SYGVKD come from the germline V gene. CDR3 size: 15 residues. The J segment lost 0 bases and the V segment lost 6 bases, leaving 7 bases of the junction unmatched. The CDR3 nucleotides read TGTGCCATCAGCAGACAGGGCCCCATGAACACTGAAGCTTTCTTT. Residues: CAISRQGPMNTEAFF.

The chain joins TRBV5-1 to TRBJ1-2, with D tentatively TRBD1 (5 bases). This CDR3 comprises 13 residues. The V end lost 5 bases, the J end lost 4 bases, and 12 bases lay between the germline ends. The germline CDR1 and CDR2 sequences are SGHRS and YFSETQ. This CDR3 is CASRYAGGYGYTF. For the CDR3, the DNA is TGCGCCAGCAGATATGCCGGGGGCTATGGCTACACCTTC.

This clonotype has just a few counts. The DNA for the CDR3 is TGTGCCAGCAGCCTGCGCCCCGGGAGCAATCAGCCCCAGCATTTT. This gives the protein CASSLRPGSNQPQHF. The chain joins TRBV7-8 to TRBJ1-5; D gene unclear. This CDR3 region has 15 residues. CDR1 SGHVS and CDR2 FQNEAQ come from the germline V gene. V was pared by 5 bases and J by 1 base, with 12 bases between.